The 8 T cell receptor beta chains in this list originate from one sample, sequenced in a study of cytomegalovirus exposure and HLA in healthy donors listed by TCRdb under 2017. Library preparation employed the immunoSEQ multiplex PCR assay. The multiplex PCR relied on a mix of 60 forward primers for TCR Vbeta segments and 13 reverse primers for TCR Jbeta segments. TCRdb holds this immuneACCESS table with in-frame rearrangements only. Some clones are missing; in checked studies, unresolved V genes explain under half, and the rest has no known cause. This sample holds 100,000 to 150,000 clones; around 72% were observed only once. The top ten clones comprise less than 4.5% of the sample. The source material was PBMCs. These receptor sequences come from a man aged 25 to 40 in good health and CMV-seronegative.

V usage is TRBV30 and J usage is TRBJ1-2; D unresolved. Germline lookup yields CDR1 GTSNPN and CDR2 SVGIG (reference sequence). V was clipped by 1 base and J by 6 bases, with 12 bases between them. CDR3 length: 13 residues. CDR3 amino acids: CAWSAEGLHGYTF. The CDR3 DNA reads TGTGCCTGGAGTGCCGAGGGTCTGCATGGCTACACCTTC.

The sample holds one count of this clone. The genes are TRBV30 and TRBJ2-3, with 14 bases fitting TRBD2. With 2 bases clipped from V and 7 bases from J, the junction kept 5 bases outside the gene matches. The CDR3 consists of 15 residues. CDR1 and CDR2 (germline): GTSNPN, SVGIG (reference sequence). In nucleotides, the CDR3 is TGTGCCTGGAGTACCGGACTAGCGGGGGGAAATACGCAGTATTTT. It specifies CAWSTGLAGGNTQYF.

The chain has TRBV7-9 and TRBJ1-2; 12 nucleotides agree with TRBD1. Per the germline V gene, CDR1 is SEHNR and CDR2 is FQNEAQ (reference sequence). The CDR3 has 16 residues. Trimming cost V 5 bases and J 7 bases; bases outside gene matches: 11. CDR3 protein: CASSVGTGGPGRGYTF. The CDR3 bases are TGTGCCAGCAGCGTTGGGACAGGGGGCCCGGGTCGTGGCTACACCTTC.

This clone was counted between two and nine times. The J gene is TRBJ2-7, the V gene TRBV19; weak D call: TRBD2 (6 bases). The CDR3 sequence is 12 residues long. Germline CDR1 reads LNHDA; CDR2 reads SQIVND (reference sequence). V was trimmed by 5 bases and J by 6 bases, leaving 11 bases between them. The CDR3 is CASSGDSGEQYF. Written as DNA, the CDR3 is TGTGCCAGTAGTGGGGACTCTGGCGAGCAGTACTTC.

The V and J genes are TRBV7-6 and TRBJ1-4; 7 bases match TRBD1. Trimming took 2 bases from V and 0 from J; bases not matched to a gene: 3. There are 16 residues in the CDR3. Germline values: CDR1 SGHVS, CDR2 FNYEAQ. CDR3 DNA sequence: TGTGCCAGCAGCTTACTTGGGACAGCAACTAATGAAAAACTGTTTTTT. Encoded protein: CASSLLGTATNEKLFF.

This chain joins TRBV11-2 and TRBJ1-1; D unclear. The germline CDR1 and CDR2 sequences are SGHAT and FQNNGV. This CDR3 is built from 15 residues. The V end lost 1 base, the J end lost 5 bases, and 14 bases lay between the germline ends. CDR3: CASSLVPSRGTEAFF. CDR3 sequence (DNA): TGTGCCAGCAGCTTAGTACCGTCCCGCGGGACTGAAGCTTTCTTT.

The chain uses TRBV27 and TRBJ1-2; TRBD1 aligns across 9 bases. The CDR3 is made up of 14 amino acids. CDR1 and CDR2 (germline): MNHEY, SMNVEV (reference sequence). V was clipped by 5 bases and J by 7 bases; unmatched bases: 8. The CDR3: CASSQQGAKGGYTF. In nucleotides, the CDR3 is TGTGCCAGCAGTCAACAGGGGGCGAAGGGTGGCTACACCTTC.

The rearrangement links TRBV27 to TRBJ1-1, with D perhaps TRBD1 (5 bases). V was shortened by 6 bases and J by 1 base, with 9 bases between the two germline ends. This CDR3 has 13 residues. Germline CDR1 reads MNHEY; CDR2 reads SMNVEV (reference sequence). The DNA for the CDR3 is TGTGCCAGCAGCTGGGGGGGGAACACTGAAGCTTTCTTT. Translated: CASSWGGNTEAFF.